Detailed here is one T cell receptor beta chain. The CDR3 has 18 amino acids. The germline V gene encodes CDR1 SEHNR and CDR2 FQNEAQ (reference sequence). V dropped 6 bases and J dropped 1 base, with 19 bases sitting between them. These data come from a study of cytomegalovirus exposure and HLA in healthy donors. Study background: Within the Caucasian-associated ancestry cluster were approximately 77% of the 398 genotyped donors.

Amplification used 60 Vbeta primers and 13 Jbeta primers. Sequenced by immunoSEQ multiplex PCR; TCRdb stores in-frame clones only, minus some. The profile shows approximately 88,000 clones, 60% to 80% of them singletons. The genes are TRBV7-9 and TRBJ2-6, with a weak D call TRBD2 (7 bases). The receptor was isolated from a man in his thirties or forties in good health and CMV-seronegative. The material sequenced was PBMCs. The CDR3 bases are TGTGCCAGCAGTTCACTGGGGGGGCTTCTATCTGGGGCCAACGTCCTGACTTTC. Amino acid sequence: CASSSLGGLLSGANVLTF.